Shown below are 24 T cell receptor beta chains from a single sample sequenced in a study of identifying expanded T cells in peripheral blood. TCRdb's table, derived via immunoSEQ multiplex PCR, lists solely in-frame clones and lacks some. The table shows 75,000 to 90,000 clones, with about 90% occurring only once. The sample consisted of blood. The source is a person aged 18 to 75 in good health.

The chain carries TRBV7-2 and TRBJ1-2; D is unresolved. In germline, CDR1 is SGHTA, CDR2 FQGNSA. The CDR3 is made up of 13 amino acids. V was cut by 5 bases and J by 2 bases, with 9 bases left in between. The CDR3 protein is CASSPRTNYGYTF. The DNA of the CDR3 is TGTGCCAGCAGCCCTCGGACGAACTATGGCTACACCTTC.

The rearrangement uses TRBV27 and TRBJ1-1; D might be TRBD1 (6 bases). CDR1 and CDR2 (germline): MNHEY, SMNVEV (reference sequence). The CDR3 spans 15 residues. Deletions cut 5 bases from V and 5 bases from J, with 18 bases between. Here the CDR3 reads CASSPWVGGRTEAFF. The CDR3, as DNA: TGTGCCAGCAGTCCCTGGGTAGGGGGAAGGACTGAAGCTTTCTTT.

The chain is built from TRBV18 and TRBJ1-5; D remains ambiguous. V was cut by 4 bases and J by 6 bases, with 16 bases left in between. The CDR3 totals 15 residues. Germline V gene lookup returns CDR1 KGHSH and CDR2 LQKENI. This CDR3 reads CASSLSQHRGQPQHF. As DNA, the CDR3 is TGTGCCAGCTCACTTTCTCAACATCGGGGTCAGCCCCAGCATTTT.

This clone was observed a single time. The V gene is TRBV5-1, the J gene TRBJ1-1; D possibly corresponds to TRBD1 (5 bases). V was trimmed by 2 bases and J by 8 bases, leaving 7 bases between them. Germline V gene lookup returns CDR1 SGHRS and CDR2 YFSETQ. This CDR3 comprises 11 residues. This CDR3 reads CASSFRGEAFF. The DNA of the CDR3 is TGCGCCAGCAGCTTTCGGGGGGAAGCTTTCTTT.

The rearrangement uses TRBV2 and TRBJ2-1; no definite D call. The CDR3 extends over 11 amino acids. Germline CDR1 and CDR2: SNHLY and FYNNEI. V was shortened by 4 bases and J by 7 bases, with 5 bases between the two germline ends. The CDR3 coding sequence is TGTGCCAGCAGTGGTTTGAATGAGCAGTTCTTC. Amino acids: CASSGLNEQFF. The complete variable domain, with remaining parts taken from reference TRBV2 and TRBJ2-1, reads EPEVTQTPSHQVTQMGQEVILRCVPISNHLYFYWYRQILGQKVEFLVSFYNNEISEKSEIFDDQFSVERPDGSNFTLKIRSTKLEDSAMYFCASSGLNEQFFGPGTRLTVL.

The genes are TRBV19 and TRBJ2-7; a weak D match, TRBD1 (5 bases). Trimming left V 4 bases short and J 2 bases short, with 15 bases between. Germline V CDR1 and CDR2: LNHDA, SQIVND (reference sequence). The CDR3 covers 15 residues. This CDR3 is CASSTRHADTYEQYF. DNA of the CDR3: TGTGCCAGTAGTACAAGACATGCGGACACCTACGAGCAGTACTTC.

The V gene is TRBV4-1, the J gene TRBJ1-1; D is undetermined. V was pared by 2 bases and J by 6 bases, with 13 bases between. The CDR3 is 14 residues long. Germline V gene lookup returns CDR1 MGHRA and CDR2 YSYEKL. The CDR3 DNA reads TGCGCCAGCAGCCAACCCCGACGGGGAGCTGAAGCTTTCTTT. Translating gives CASSQPRRGAEAFF.

The CDR3 protein is CASSSPYPGTGLGYTF. CDR3 coding DNA: TGTGCCAGCAGCTCACCATACCCCGGGACAGGGCTTGGCTACACCTTC. The chain joins TRBV7-9 to TRBJ1-2; 9 nucleotides agree with TRBD1. The CDR3 runs 16 residues. Trimming removed 4 bases from V and 7 bases from J; junction bases left unmatched: 13. Germline assignment: CDR1 SEHNR and CDR2 FQNEAQ (reference sequence).

This chain connects TRBV6-1 to TRBJ2-5; tentative D call: TRBD2 (6 bases). The germline CDR1 and CDR2 sequences are MNHNS and SASEGT. Trimming removed 0 bases from V and 9 bases from J, with 20 bases in between. This CDR3 has 16 amino acids. The CDR3 DNA reads as TGTGCCAGCAGTGAAGCGGGAGGACTACCCTTACGGGCCCAGTACTTC. Its translation: CASSEAGGLPLRAQYF.

The chain couples TRBV19 to TRBJ1-5, with D perhaps matching TRBD1 (6 bases). Trimming left V 3 bases short and J 4 bases short, with 16 bases between. This CDR3 is built from 16 residues. CDR1 LNHDA and CDR2 SQIVND come from the germline V gene (reference sequence). The DNA for the CDR3 is TGTGCCAGTAGTATGCGGGGGCCCCGGTTAAATCAGCCCCAGCATTTT. It encodes CASSMRGPRLNQPQHF.

This clone was found many times. The rearrangement joins TRBV4-3 to TRBJ1-1; no clear D. CDR1 and CDR2 from the germline V gene are LGHNA and YSLEER. The CDR3 runs 13 residues. Trimming removed 1 base from V and 10 bases from J, with 13 bases in between. Here the CDR3 DNA reads TGCGCCAGCAGCCAAGGTTTCAAAAACACAGCTTTCTTT. It encodes CASSQGFKNTAFF.

The genes are TRBV18 and TRBJ1-2; D may be TRBD1 (6 bases). The CDR3 has 13 residues. Trimming pared 0 bases from V and 5 bases from J, leaving 7 bases between. Germline V lookup: CDR1 KGHSH, CDR2 LQKENI. CDR3 DNA sequence: TGTGCCAGCTCACCACCGGGGGCATATGGCTACACCTTC. Translating it yields CASSPPGAYGYTF.

The genes are TRBV21-1 and TRBJ1-2; TRBD1 is the table's D call, not checked against the DNA. TRBV21-1 is a pseudogene locus. The CDR3 totals 16 residues. The CDR3 loop reads CASSKAEGQSNYGYTF. CDR3 coding DNA: TGTGCCAGCAGCAAAGCGGAAGGACAGAGTAACTATGGCTACACCTTC.

Regarding this clone: In this CDR3 the conserved last residue, phenylalanine or tryptophan, is missing, so a read error is likely. Because the CDR3's place on the DNA is in doubt, the DNA is left out and the CDR3 is given as listed by TCRdb. The genes are TRBV4-1 and TRBJ1-2; the table's D call of TRBD1 was not tested on the DNA. CDR1 is MGHRA and CDR2 is YSYEKL in the germline V gene. Including both end residues, the CDR3 is 11 amino acids long. CDR3 protein: CASSQDTPTVC.

The chain employs TRBV5-1 and TRBJ2-7; D is uncertain. Germline CDR1 reads SGHRS; CDR2 reads YFSETQ. The CDR3 contains 15 residues. With 5 bases removed from V and 2 bases from J, the gap between germline ends came to 17 bases. The CDR3 loop is CASSVAGPRTYEQYF. The CDR3 DNA reads as TGCGCCAGCAGTGTAGCCGGGCCACGGACCTACGAGCAGTACTTC.

V usage is TRBV6-1 and J usage is TRBJ1-4, with D perhaps TRBD1 (6 bases). Germline V gene data show CDR1 as MNHNS and CDR2 as SASEGT. V was pared by 10 bases and J by 0 bases, with 15 bases between. The CDR3 has 15 amino acids. The CDR3 sequence: CATEPGHTTNEKLFF. The CDR3 coding sequence is TGTGCCACGGAGCCGGGACACACAACTAATGAAAAACTGTTTTTT.

The chain recombines TRBV30 with TRBJ2-7; D is uncertain. CDR1 GTSNPN and CDR2 SVGIG come from the germline V gene (reference sequence). V was pared by 4 bases and J by 0 bases, with 13 bases between. The CDR3 is 14 residues long. The CDR3 loop is CAWTRSVPSYEQYF. The CDR3 nucleotides are TGTGCCTGGACGCGGTCGGTCCCCTCCTACGAGCAGTACTTC.

This clone showed up just a few times. The chain carries TRBV6-6 and TRBJ1-4, with D maybe TRBD1 (5 bases). The CDR3 totals 15 residues. Trimming cost V 0 bases and J 5 bases, with 10 bases left between them. From germline, CDR1 is MNHNY and CDR2 SVGAGI (reference sequence). The DNA for the CDR3 is TGTGCCAGCAGTTACTCGAGACAGTCCAATGAAAAACTGTTTTTT. It yields the protein CASSYSRQSNEKLFF.

The V gene is TRBV4-2, the J gene TRBJ1-5, with 10 bases that match TRBD1. The CDR3 totals 16 residues. In germline, CDR1 is LGHNA, CDR2 YNFKEQ. J was trimmed by 6 bases and V by 1 base; bases with no gene match: 6. Here the CDR3 DNA reads TGTGCCAGCAGCCAAGGTGGGGACAGGGGCGTTCAGCCCCAGCATTTT. Its translation is CASSQGGDRGVQPQHF.

The chain joins TRBV2 to TRBJ2-3, with D tentatively TRBD2 (7 bases). Germline CDR1 is SNHLY and CDR2 is FYNNEI. Trimming took 7 bases from V and 6 from J, leaving 20 bases between them. CDR3 length equals 15 residues. CDR3 sequence reads: CASNQRGGQGDTQYF. As DNA, the CDR3 is TGTGCCAGCAACCAAAGGGGGGGGCAAGGGGATACGCAGTATTTT.

DNA of the CDR3: TGTGCCAGCGACTATCCGGGACAGGGGAGAGGCTACACCTTC. It codes for CASDYPGQGRGYTF. The rearrangement joins TRBV28 to TRBJ1-2, with 10 bases lining up with TRBD1. From germline, CDR1 is MDHEN and CDR2 SYDVKM. V was pared by 8 bases and J by 8 bases, with 11 bases of the junction left unmatched. The CDR3 has 14 amino acids.

The V call is TRBV6-6, the J call TRBJ1-2; D possibly corresponds to TRBD1 (5 bases). V gave up 0 bases and J gave up 7 bases, with 6 bases separating them. Germline V lookup: CDR1 MNHNY, CDR2 SVGAGI (reference sequence). The length of the CDR3 is 12 residues. DNA of the CDR3: TGTGCCAGCAGTTACTCGGGGGGTGGCTACACCTTC. This encodes CASSYSGGGYTF.

The chain couples TRBV5-1 to TRBJ2-5; D uncertain. The CDR3 extends over 13 amino acids. Trimming shortened V by 2 bases and J by 2 bases, and 7 bases separated the two germline ends. Germline-derived CDR1 and CDR2 are SGHRS and YFSETQ. CDR3 sequence reads: CASSLIRQETQYF. In DNA, the CDR3 is TGCGCCAGCAGCTTAATCCGACAAGAGACCCAGTACTTC. The variable domain in full, with the rest retrieved from reference TRBV5-1 and TRBJ2-5, is KAGVTQTPRYLIKTRGQQVTLSCSPISGHRSVSWYQQTPGQGLQFLFEYFSETQRNKGNFPGRFSGRQFSNSRSEMNVSTLELGDSALYLCASSLIRQETQYFGPGTRLLVL.

CDR3: CASKTSTYGYTF. CDR3 bases: TGCGCCAGCAAAACCAGTACCTATGGCTACACCTTC. The V gene is TRBV5-1, the J gene TRBJ1-2, with D uncertain. V shed 6 bases and J shed 4 bases, with 10 bases lying between them. CDR3 size: 12 residues. Germline CDR1 is SGHRS and CDR2 is YFSETQ.